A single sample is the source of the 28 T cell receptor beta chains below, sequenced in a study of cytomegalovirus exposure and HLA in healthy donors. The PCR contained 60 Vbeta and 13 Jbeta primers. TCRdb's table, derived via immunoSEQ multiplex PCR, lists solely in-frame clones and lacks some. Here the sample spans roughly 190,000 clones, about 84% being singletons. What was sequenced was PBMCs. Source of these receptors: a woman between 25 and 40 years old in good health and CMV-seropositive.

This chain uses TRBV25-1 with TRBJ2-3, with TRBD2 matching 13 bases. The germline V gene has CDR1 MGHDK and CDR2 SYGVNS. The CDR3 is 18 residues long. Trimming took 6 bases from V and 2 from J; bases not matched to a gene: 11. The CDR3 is CASSHSGTSGKVTDTQYF. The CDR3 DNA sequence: TGTGCCAGCAGCCACTCCGGGACTAGCGGGAAAGTCACAGATACGCAGTATTTT. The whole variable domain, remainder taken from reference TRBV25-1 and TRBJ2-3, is EADIYQTPRYLVIGTGKKITLECSQTMGHDKMYWYQQDPGMELHLIHYSYGVNSTEKGDLSSESTVSRIRTEHFPLTLESARPSHTSQYLCASSHSGTSGKVTDTQYFGPGTRLTVL.

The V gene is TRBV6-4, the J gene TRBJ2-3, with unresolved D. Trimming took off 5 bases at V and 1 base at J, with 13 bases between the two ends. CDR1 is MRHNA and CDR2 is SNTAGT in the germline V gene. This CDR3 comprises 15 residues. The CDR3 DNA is TGTGCCAGCAGTCTTACTACGCAGCGCACAGATACGCAGTATTTT. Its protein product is CASSLTTQRTDTQYF.

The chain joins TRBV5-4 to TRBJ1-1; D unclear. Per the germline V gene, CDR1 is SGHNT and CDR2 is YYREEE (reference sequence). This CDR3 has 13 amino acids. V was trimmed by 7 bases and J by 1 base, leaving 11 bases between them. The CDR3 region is CASAPPGNTEAFF. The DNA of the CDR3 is TGTGCCAGCGCGCCCCCAGGGAACACTGAAGCTTTCTTT.

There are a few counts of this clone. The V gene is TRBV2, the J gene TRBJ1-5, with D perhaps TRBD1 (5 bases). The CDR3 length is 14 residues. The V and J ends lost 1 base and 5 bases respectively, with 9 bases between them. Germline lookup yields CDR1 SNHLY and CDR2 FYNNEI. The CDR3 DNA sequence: TGTGCCAGCAGTGAAGTTGGCAGGGATCAGCCCCAGCATTTT. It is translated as CASSEVGRDQPQHF.

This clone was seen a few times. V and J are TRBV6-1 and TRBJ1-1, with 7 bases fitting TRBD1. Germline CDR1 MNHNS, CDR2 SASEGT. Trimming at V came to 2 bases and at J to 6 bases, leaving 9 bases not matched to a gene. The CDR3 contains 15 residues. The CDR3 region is CASSERQGDFAEAFF. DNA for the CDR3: TGTGCCAGCAGTGAACGGCAGGGGGATTTTGCTGAAGCTTTCTTT.

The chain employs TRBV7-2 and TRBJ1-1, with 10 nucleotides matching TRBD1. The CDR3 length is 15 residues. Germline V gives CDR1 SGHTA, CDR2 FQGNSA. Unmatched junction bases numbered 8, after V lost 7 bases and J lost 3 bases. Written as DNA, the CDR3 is TGTGCCAGCAAAAAGGACAGGGGGGGTTACACTGAAGCTTTCTTT. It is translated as CASKKDRGGYTEAFF.

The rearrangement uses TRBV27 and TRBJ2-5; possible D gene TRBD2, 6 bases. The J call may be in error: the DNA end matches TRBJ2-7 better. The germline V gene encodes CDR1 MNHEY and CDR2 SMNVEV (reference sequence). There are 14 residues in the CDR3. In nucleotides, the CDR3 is TGTGCCAGCACCCCGGGAGTAAACTCCTACGAGCAGTACTTC. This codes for CASTPGVNSYEQYF.

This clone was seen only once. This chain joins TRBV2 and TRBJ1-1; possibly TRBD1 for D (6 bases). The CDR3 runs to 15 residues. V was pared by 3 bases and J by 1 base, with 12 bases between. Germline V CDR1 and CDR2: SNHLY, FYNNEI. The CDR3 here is CASSDLDSSNTEAFF. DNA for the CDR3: TGTGCCAGCAGTGATCTGGACAGCTCGAACACTGAAGCTTTCTTT.

The CDR3 DNA is TGTGCCAGTACGATGGGCTCAACTTACGAGCAGTACTTC. Protein: CASTMGSTYEQYF. The rearrangement joins TRBV19 to TRBJ2-7; D remains ambiguous. The CDR3 contains 13 residues. The germline V gene has CDR1 LNHDA and CDR2 SQIVND (reference sequence). The V and J ends lost 7 bases and 4 bases respectively, with 14 bases between them.

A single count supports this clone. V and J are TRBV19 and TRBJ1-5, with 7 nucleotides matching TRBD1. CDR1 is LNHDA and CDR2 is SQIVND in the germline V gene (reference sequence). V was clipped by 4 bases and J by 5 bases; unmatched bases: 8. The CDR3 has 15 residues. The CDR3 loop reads CASSTTGANYQPQHF. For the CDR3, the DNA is TGTGCCAGTAGTACCACAGGGGCGAATTATCAGCCCCAGCATTTT.

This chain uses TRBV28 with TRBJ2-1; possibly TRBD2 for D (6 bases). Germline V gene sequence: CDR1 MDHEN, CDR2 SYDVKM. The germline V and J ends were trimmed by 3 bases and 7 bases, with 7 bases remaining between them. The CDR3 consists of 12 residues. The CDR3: CASSLTRNEQFF. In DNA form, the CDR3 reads TGTGCCAGCAGTTTGACTAGGAATGAGCAGTTCTTC.

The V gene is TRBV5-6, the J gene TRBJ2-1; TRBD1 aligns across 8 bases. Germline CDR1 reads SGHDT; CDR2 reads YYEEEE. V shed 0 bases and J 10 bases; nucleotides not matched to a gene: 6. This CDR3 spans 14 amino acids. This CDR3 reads CASSLDNRGREQFF. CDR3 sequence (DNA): TGTGCCAGCAGCTTGGATAACAGGGGGAGAGAGCAGTTCTTC.

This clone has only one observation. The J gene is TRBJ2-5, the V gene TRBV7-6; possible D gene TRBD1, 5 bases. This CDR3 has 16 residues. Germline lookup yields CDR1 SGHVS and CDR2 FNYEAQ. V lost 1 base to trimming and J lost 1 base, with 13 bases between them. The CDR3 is CASSLVVSTGQETQYF. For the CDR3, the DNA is TGTGCCAGCAGCTTAGTAGTAAGCACAGGCCAAGAGACCCAGTACTTC.

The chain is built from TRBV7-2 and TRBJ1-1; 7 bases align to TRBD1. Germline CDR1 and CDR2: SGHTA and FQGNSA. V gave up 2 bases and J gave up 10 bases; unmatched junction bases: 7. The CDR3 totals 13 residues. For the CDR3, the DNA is TGTGCCAGCAGCTTACGACAGGGACCTCGAGCTTTCTTT. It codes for CASSLRQGPRAFF.

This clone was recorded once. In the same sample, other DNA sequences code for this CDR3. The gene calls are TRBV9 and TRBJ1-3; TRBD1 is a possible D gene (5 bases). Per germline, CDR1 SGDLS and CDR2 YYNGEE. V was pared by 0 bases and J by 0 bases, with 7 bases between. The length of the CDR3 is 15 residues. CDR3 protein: CASSVGGGSGNTIYF. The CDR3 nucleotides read TGTGCCAGCAGCGTAGGGGGGGGCTCTGGAAACACCATATATTTT.

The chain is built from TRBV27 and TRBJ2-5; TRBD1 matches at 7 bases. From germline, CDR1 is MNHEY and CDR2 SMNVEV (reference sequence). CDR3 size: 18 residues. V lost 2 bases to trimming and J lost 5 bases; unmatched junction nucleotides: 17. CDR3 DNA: TGTGCCAGCAGTTTACGGTCGCCAGGGGGTAGATGGAAGGAGACCCAGTACTTC. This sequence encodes CASSLRSPGGRWKETQYF.

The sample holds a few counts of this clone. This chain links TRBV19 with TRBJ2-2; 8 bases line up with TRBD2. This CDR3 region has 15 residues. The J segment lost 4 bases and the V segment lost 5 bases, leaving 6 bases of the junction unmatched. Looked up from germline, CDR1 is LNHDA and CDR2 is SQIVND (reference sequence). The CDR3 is CASSRSGRGTGELFF. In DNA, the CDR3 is TGTGCCAGTAGTCGCAGCGGGAGAGGCACCGGGGAGCTGTTTTTT.

The CDR3 DNA reads TGCAGCGTTGAAGACCCGGGACAGGGCGGGGAGCAGTACTTC. Residues: CSVEDPGQGGEQYF. V and J are TRBV29-1 and TRBJ2-7, with TRBD1 matching 9 bases. After removal of 0 bases from V and 7 bases from J, the junction contained 7 bases not matched to a gene. The CDR3 runs 14 residues. The germline gives CDR1 SQVTM, CDR2 ANQGSEA.

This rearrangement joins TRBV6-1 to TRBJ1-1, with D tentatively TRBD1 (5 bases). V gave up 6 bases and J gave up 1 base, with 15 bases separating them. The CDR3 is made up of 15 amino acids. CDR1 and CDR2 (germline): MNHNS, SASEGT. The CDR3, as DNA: TGTGCCAGCAGCCTCAGGACACTCGGGAACACTGAAGCTTTCTTT. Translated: CASSLRTLGNTEAFF.

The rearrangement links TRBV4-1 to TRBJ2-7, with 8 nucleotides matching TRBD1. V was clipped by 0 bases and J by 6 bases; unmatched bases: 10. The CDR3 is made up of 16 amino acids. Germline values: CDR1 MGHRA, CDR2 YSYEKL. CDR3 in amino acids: CASSQEVQGGQSEQYF. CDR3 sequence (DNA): TGCGCCAGCAGCCAAGAAGTACAGGGGGGTCAAAGCGAGCAGTACTTC.

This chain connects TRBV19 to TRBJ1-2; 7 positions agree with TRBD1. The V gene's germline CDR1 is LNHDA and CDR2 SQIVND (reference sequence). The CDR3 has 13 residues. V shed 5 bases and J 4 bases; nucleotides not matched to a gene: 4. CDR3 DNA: TGTGCCAGTAGTTCGACAGGGAGCTATGGCTACACCTTC. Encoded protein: CASSSTGSYGYTF.

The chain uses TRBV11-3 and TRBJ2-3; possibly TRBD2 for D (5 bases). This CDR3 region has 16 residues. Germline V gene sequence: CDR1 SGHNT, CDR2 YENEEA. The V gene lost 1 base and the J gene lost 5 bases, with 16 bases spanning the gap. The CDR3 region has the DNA TGTGCCAGCAGCTTAGGCGTGGGAGCGGAGGAAGATACGCAGTATTTT. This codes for CASSLGVGAEEDTQYF. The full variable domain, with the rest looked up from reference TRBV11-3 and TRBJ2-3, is EAGVVQSPRYKIIEKKQPVAFWCNPISGHNTLYWYLQNLGQGPELLIRYENEEAVDDSQLPKDRFSAERLKGVDSTLKIQPAELGDSAVYLCASSLGVGAEEDTQYFGPGTRLTVL.

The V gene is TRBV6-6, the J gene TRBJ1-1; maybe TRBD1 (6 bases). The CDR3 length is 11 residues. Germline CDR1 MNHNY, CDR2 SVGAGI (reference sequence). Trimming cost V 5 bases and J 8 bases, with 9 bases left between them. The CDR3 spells CASSLGTEAFF. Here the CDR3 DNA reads TGTGCCAGCAGTCTCGGGACAGAAGCTTTCTTT.

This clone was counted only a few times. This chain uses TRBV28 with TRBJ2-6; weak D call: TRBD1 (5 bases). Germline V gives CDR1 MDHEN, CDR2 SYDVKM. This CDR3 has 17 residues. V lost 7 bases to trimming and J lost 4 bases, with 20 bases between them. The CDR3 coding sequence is TGTGCCAGCAAACCCCCTGTAGGGGAAAGGGGGGCCAACGTCCTGACTTTC. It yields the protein CASKPPVGERGANVLTF. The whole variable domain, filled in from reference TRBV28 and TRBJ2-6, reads DVKVTQSSRYLVKRTGEKVFLECVQDMDHENMFWYRQDPGLGLRLIYFSYDVKMKEKGDIPEGYSVSREKKERFSLILESASTNQTSMYLCASKPPVGERGANVLTFGAGSRLTVL.

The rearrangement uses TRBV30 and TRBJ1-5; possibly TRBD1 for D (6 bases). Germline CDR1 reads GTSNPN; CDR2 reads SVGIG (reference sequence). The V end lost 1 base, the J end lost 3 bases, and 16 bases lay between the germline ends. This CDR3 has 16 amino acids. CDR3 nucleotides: TGTGCCTGGAGTGCATGGACGGGGGGGGCCAATCAGCCCCAGCATTTT. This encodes CAWSAWTGGANQPQHF.

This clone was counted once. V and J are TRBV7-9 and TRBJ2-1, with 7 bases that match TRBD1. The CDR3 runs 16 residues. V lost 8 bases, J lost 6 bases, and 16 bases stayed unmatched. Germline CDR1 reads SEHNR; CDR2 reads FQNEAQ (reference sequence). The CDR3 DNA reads TGTGCCAGCGCCGTTCAGGGGGAGCCTCTCCCCAATGAGCAGTTCTTC. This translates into CASAVQGEPLPNEQFF.

This CDR3 reads CASSIKHFSNQPQHF. CDR3 DNA sequence: TGTGCCAGTAGTATTAAACATTTTAGCAATCAGCCCCAGCATTTT. The chain uses TRBV19 and TRBJ1-5; D not certain. The CDR3 extends over 15 amino acids. The ends were cut back, 3 bases at V and 0 bases at J, with 9 bases in the middle. The germline V gene encodes CDR1 LNHDA and CDR2 SQIVND (reference sequence).

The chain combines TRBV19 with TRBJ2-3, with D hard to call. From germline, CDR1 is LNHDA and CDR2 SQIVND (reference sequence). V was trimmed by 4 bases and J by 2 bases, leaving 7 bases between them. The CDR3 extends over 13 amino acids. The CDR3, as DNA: TGTGCCAGTAGTAGGGCCTACACAGATACGCAGTATTTT. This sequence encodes CASSRAYTDTQYF. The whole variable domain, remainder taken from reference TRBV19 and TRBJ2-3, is DGGITQSPKYLFRKEGQNVTLSCEQNLNHDAMYWYRQDPGQGLRLIYYSQIVNDFQKGDIAEGYSVSREKKESFPLTVTSAQKNPTAFYLCASSRAYTDTQYFGPGTRLTVL.